These 14 T cell receptor beta chains were sequenced from one sample in a study of control samples from healthy donors and cancer patients. TCRdb's copy holds only in-frame clones and misses some; the assay was immunoSEQ multiplex PCR. The sample has around 120,000 clones, 88% seen once. Sequenced sample: blood. All receptors come from a woman in her 70s in good health.

This clone was found a few times. CDR3 sequence (DNA): TGTGCCAGCGGAATCACGGGGGCCGGCGGGGAGCTGTTTTTT. Translation: CASGITGAGGELFF. This chain connects TRBV11-2 to TRBJ2-2, with D perhaps being TRBD1 or TRBD2 (6 bases each). The CDR3 spans 14 residues. V lost 8 bases and J 7 bases, leaving 17 bases between the germline ends. Germline V gene data show CDR1 as SGHAT and CDR2 as FQNNGV. The whole variable domain, filled in from reference TRBV11-2 and TRBJ2-2, reads EAGVAQSPRYKIIEKRQSVAFWCNPISGHATLYWYQQILGQGPKLLIQFQNNGVVDDSQLPKDRFSAERLKGVDSTLKIQPAKLEDSAVYLCASGITGAGGELFFGEGSRLTVL.

The chain has TRBV11-2 and TRBJ1-5, with D unresolved. CDR1 is SGHAT and CDR2 is FQNNGV in the germline V gene. The V end lost 5 bases, the J end lost 5 bases, and 7 bases lay between the germline ends. The CDR3 totals 12 residues. The CDR3 DNA reads as TGTGCCAGCAGCCAGGAGTATCAGCCCCAGCATTTT. This encodes CASSQEYQPQHF.

In this sample, this clone turned up once. The V and J genes are TRBV7-8 and TRBJ2-5; D is ambiguous. CDR1 and CDR2 from the germline V gene are SGHVS and FQNEAQ. Trimming took off 5 bases at V and 5 bases at J, with 9 bases between the two ends. CDR3 size: 12 residues. CDR3 coding DNA: TGTGCCAGCAGCCCCCCGACCGAGACCCAGTACTTC. Translated: CASSPPTETQYF.

The chain couples TRBV10-3 to TRBJ1-1; D is ambiguous. CDR1 is ENHRY, CDR2 SYGVKD, per germline. The length of the CDR3 is 13 residues. Trimming left V 2 bases short and J 3 bases short, with 7 bases between. Here the CDR3 reads CAISEDAYTEAFF. The CDR3 nucleotides read TGTGCCATCAGTGAGGACGCTTACACTGAAGCTTTCTTT.

The V and J genes are TRBV5-1 and TRBJ1-2; D remains unclear. Trimming shortened V by 3 bases and J by 0 bases, and 6 bases separated the two germline ends. The CDR3 has 13 residues. The germline V gene has CDR1 SGHRS and CDR2 YFSETQ. DNA for the CDR3: TGCGCCAGCAGCTCCAACACTAACTATGGCTACACCTTC. Translated, it gives CASSSNTNYGYTF.

This clone was seen a handful of times. J is TRBJ2-5 and V is TRBV29-1; 9 positions match TRBD1. CDR1 and CDR2 (germline): SQVTM, ANQGSEA. CDR3 size: 14 residues. V lost 4 bases, J lost 4 bases, and 7 bases stayed unmatched. In DNA, the CDR3 is TGCAGCGTTGTGGACAGGGGCTCGGGAGAGACCCAGTACTTC. Protein product: CSVVDRGSGETQYF. Full variable domain (missing parts from reference TRBV29-1 and TRBJ2-5): SAVISQKPSRDICQRGTSLTIQCQVDSQVTMMFWYRQQPGQSLTLIATANQGSEATYESGFVIDKFPISRPNLTFSTLTVSNMSPEDSSIYLCSVVDRGSGETQYFGPGTRLLVL.

The chain is built from TRBV5-5 and TRBJ2-5, with D perhaps given as TRBD1 or TRBD2 (5 bases each). Trimming pared 4 bases from V and 1 base from J, leaving 14 bases between. The CDR3 length is 15 residues. Germline CDR1 reads SGHKS; CDR2 reads YYEKEE (reference sequence). CDR3 sequence (DNA): TGTGCCAGCAGCACGCCGGGACGCAGCCAAGAGACCCAGTACTTC. Residues: CASSTPGRSQETQYF.

The CDR3 protein is CASSLEVAGRDTQYF. CDR3 sequence (DNA): TGTGCCAGCAGCTTAGAGGTAGCGGGCCGGGATACGCAGTATTTT. The chain employs TRBV7-9 and TRBJ2-3; 7 nucleotides match TRBD2. J gave up 6 bases and V 1 base, and 7 bases lay outside the gene matches. Germline CDR1 reads SEHNR; CDR2 reads FQNEAQ (reference sequence). The CDR3 is made up of 15 amino acids.

This clone was detected a few times. CDR3 sequence: CASSDSAGSGANVLTF. Here the CDR3 DNA reads TGTGCCAGCAGTGACTCGGCCGGTTCTGGGGCCAACGTCCTGACTTTC. The chain combines TRBV6-4 with TRBJ2-6; D unresolved. The ends were cut back, 0 bases at V and 1 base at J, with 7 bases in the middle. Germline V gene sequence: CDR1 MRHNA, CDR2 SNTAGT. This CDR3 has 16 amino acids.

V gene TRBV3-1 (or the pseudogene TRBV3-2) combines with J gene TRBJ1-4; D is ambiguous. The CDR3 has 13 residues. V was pared by 4 bases and J by 10 bases, with 13 bases between. Germline CDR1 LGHDT, CDR2 YNNKEL (reference sequence). CDR3 protein: CASSPGPEGKLFF. The CDR3 DNA reads TGTGCCAGCAGCCCTGGTCCGGAAGGAAAACTGTTTTTT.

The CDR3 DNA sequence: TGTGCCAGCAGCCCGGGAACTGAGCAGTTCTTC. Its protein is CASSPGTEQFF. The V gene is TRBV7-8, the J gene TRBJ2-1; a possible D gene is TRBD2 (5 bases). The V end lost 5 bases, the J end lost 9 bases, and 8 bases lay between the germline ends. The CDR3 runs to 11 residues. Germline V gene sequence: CDR1 SGHVS, CDR2 FQNEAQ.

The chain has TRBV6-4 and TRBJ1-1, with TRBD1 matching 7 bases. This CDR3 region has 15 residues. The germline CDR1 and CDR2 sequences are MRHNA and SNTAGT. The trim removed 6 bases at V and 6 bases at J, leaving 13 bases unmatched. This chain's CDR3 is CASRLGQRFNSEAFF. CDR3 sequence (DNA): TGTGCCAGCAGACTGGGACAGCGGTTTAACTCTGAAGCTTTCTTT.

About this clone: One end of the junction is discordant with germline, which a read error may explain. The chain is built from TRBV7-9 and TRBJ1-1; D uncertain. CDR1 is SEHNR, CDR2 FQNEAQ, per germline (reference sequence). The CDR3 contains 13 residues. The CDR3 sequence: CASSLVPNTEAFF. In nucleotides, the CDR3 is TGTGCCAGTAGCTTAGTTCCGAACACTGAAGCTTTCTTT.

The rearrangement joins TRBV4-2 to TRBJ1-2; D unclear. V gave up 4 bases and J gave up 0 bases, with 9 bases separating them. The CDR3 spans 14 residues. CDR1 is LGHNA, CDR2 YNFKEQ, per germline. The CDR3 protein is CASSPPGTNYGYTF. Here the CDR3 DNA reads TGTGCCAGCAGCCCGCCCGGGACTAACTATGGCTACACCTTC.